This T cell receptor beta chain originates from a study of a mutant IDH1 vaccine in newly diagnosed glioma. Study summary: Of treated patients, roughly 62% were men and about 38% women, averaging about 40 years. General study points: Of all patients, about 93% showed vaccine-induced immune responses.

The method was immunoSEQ multiplex PCR; TCRdb's version includes in-frame clones alone and lacks a portion of them. The sample lists 60,000 to 75,000 clones; 79% were seen once. Regarding time point: baseline, week 1 (first vaccination visit). As to treatment: pre-vaccination baseline after standard-of-care therapy. Each astrocytoma in the donors was new, WHO grade 3 or 4, IDH1-mutant and ATRX-lost. V was shortened by 4 bases and J by 2 bases, with 14 bases between the two germline ends. The CDR3 extends over 14 amino acids. The V gene's germline CDR1 is GTSNPN and CDR2 SVGIG (reference sequence). This clone was picked up one time. The antigen is not known.

This sample comprised PBMCs, obtained from a glioma patient treated with radiotherapy, temozolomide or both. The genes are TRBV30 and TRBJ1-1; maybe TRBD1 (5 bases). The source of this sequence is a man aged 50-60 years with glioma. CDR3 protein: CAWIPPGPNTEAFF. The CDR3 nucleotides read TGTGCCTGGATCCCTCCGGGGCCAAACACTGAAGCTTTCTTT.